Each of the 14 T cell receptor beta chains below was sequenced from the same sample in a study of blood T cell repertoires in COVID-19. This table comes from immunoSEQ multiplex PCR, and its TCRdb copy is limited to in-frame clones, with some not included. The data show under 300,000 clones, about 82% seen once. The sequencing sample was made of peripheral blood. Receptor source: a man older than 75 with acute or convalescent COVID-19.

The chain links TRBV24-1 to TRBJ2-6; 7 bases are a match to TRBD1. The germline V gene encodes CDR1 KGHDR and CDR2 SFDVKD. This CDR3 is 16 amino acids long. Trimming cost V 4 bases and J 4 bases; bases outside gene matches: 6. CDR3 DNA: TGTGCCACCAGTGACCCTAGGGGGCCCGGGGCCAACGTCCTGACTTTC. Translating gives CATSDPRGPGANVLTF.

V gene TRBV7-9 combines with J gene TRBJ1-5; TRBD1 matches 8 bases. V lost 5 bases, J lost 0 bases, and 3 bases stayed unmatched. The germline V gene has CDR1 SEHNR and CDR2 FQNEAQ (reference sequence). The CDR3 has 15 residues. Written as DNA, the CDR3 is TGTGCCAGCAGCCCAGACAGGGGTAGCAATCAGCCCCAGCATTTT. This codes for CASSPDRGSNQPQHF.

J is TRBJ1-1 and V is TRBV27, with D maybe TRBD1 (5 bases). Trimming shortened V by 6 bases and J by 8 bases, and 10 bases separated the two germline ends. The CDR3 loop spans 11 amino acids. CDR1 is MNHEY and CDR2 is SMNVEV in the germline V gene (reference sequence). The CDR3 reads CASRGGFEAFF. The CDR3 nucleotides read TGTGCCAGCAGGGGGGGATTCGAAGCTTTCTTT.

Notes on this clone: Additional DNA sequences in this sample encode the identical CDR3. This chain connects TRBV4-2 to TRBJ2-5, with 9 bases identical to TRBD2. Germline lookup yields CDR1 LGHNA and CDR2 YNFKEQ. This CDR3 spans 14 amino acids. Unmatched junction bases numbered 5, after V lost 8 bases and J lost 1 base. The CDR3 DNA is TGTGCCAGCTGGGGCGGGAGGGCCCAAGAGACCCAGTACTTC. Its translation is CASWGGRAQETQYF.

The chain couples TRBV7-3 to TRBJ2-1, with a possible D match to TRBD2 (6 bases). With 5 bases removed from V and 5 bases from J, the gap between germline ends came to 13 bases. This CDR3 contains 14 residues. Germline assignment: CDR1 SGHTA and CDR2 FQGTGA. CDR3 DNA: TGTGCCAGCAGCCCCCTGGCGGGACACAATGAGCAGTTCTTC. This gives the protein CASSPLAGHNEQFF.

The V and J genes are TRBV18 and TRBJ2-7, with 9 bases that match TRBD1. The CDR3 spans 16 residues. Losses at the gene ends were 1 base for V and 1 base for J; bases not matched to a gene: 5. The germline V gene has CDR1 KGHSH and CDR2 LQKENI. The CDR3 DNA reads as TGTGCCAGCTCACCACTTCCCGGGACAGGGTCCTACGAGCAGTACTTC. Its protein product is CASSPLPGTGSYEQYF.

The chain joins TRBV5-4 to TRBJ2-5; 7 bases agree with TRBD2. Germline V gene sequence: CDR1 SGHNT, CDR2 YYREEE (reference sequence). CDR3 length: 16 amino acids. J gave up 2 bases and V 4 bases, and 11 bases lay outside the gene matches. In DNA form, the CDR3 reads TGTGCCAGCAGCCCCCAGGCAGCGGGGATACAAGAGACCCAGTACTTC. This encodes CASSPQAAGIQETQYF.

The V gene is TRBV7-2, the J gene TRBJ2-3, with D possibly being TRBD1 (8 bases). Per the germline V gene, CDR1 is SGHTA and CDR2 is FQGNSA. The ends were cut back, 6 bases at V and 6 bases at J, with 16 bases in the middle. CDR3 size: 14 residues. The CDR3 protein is CASSRDRGGDTQYF. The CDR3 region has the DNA TGTGCCAGCAGTCGCGACAGGGGAGGGGATACGCAGTATTTT.

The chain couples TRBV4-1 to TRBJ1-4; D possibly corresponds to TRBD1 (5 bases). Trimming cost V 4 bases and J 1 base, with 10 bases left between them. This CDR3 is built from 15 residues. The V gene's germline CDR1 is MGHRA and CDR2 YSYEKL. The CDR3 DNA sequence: TGCGCCAGCAGCCGGGCGGGGGTAACTAATGAAAAACTGTTTTTT. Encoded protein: CASSRAGVTNEKLFF.

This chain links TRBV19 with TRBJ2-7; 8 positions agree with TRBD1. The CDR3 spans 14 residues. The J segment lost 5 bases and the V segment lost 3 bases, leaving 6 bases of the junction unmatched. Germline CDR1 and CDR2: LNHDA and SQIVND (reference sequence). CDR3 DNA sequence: TGTGCCAGTAGTATGAGGTTCAGGGGGCACGAGCAGTACTTC. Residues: CASSMRFRGHEQYF.

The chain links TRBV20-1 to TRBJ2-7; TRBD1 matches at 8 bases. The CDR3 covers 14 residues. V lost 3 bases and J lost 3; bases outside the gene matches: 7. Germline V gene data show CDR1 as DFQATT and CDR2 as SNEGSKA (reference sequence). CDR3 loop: CSASGGTGHYEQYF. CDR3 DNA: TGCAGTGCTAGTGGGGGGACAGGACACTACGAGCAGTACTTC.

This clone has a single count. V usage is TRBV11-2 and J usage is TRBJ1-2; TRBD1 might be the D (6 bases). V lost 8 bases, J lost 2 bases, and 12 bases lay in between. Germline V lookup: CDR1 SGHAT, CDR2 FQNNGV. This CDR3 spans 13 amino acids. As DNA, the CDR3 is TGTGCCAGCCGAAAGGACAGCAACTATGGCTACACCTTC. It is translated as CASRKDSNYGYTF.

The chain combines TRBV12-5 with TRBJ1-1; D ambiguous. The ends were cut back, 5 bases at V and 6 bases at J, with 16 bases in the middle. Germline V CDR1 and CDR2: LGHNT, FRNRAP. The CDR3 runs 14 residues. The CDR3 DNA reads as TGTGCTAGTGGTCAAACACCGCAGGTCGCTGAAGCTTTCTTT. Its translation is CASGQTPQVAEAFF.

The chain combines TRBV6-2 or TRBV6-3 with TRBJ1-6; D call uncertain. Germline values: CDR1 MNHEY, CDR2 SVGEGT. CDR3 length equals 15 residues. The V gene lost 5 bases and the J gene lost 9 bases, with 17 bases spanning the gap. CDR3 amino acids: CASSPPAWRSSPLHF. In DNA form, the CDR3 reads TGTGCCAGCAGTCCCCCAGCGTGGAGGAGTTCACCCCTCCACTTT.